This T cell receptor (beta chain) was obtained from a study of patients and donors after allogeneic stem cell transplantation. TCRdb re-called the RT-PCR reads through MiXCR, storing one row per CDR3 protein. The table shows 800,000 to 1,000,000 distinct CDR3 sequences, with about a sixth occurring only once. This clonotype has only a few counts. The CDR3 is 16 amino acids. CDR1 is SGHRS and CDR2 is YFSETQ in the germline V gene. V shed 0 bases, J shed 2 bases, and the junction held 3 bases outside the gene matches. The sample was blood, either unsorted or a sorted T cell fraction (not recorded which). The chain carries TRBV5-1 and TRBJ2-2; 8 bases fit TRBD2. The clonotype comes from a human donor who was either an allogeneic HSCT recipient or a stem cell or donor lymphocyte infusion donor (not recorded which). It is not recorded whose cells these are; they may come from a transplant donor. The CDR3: CASSLEAGVNTGELFF. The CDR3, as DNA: TGCGCCAGCAGCTTGGAAGCGGGGGTTAACACCGGGGAGCTGTTTTTT. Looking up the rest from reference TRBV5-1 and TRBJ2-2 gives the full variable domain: KAGVTQTPRYLIKTRGQQVTLSCSPISGHRSVSWYQQTPGQGLQFLFEYFSETQRNKGNFPGRFSGRQFSNSRSEMNVSTLELGDSALYLCASSLEAGVNTGELFFGEGSRLTVL.